These T cell receptor beta chains were read from a single sample in a study of patients and donors after allogeneic stem cell transplantation. TCRdb used MiXCR to reprocess the RT-PCR reads, holding one entry per CDR3 protein. The data contain about 960,000 distinct CDR3 sequences, under 20% of them singletons. Sequences were obtained from blood, either unsorted or a sorted T cell fraction (not recorded which). The receptors shown here come from a human donor who was either an allogeneic HSCT recipient or a stem cell or donor lymphocyte infusion donor (not recorded which). It is not recorded whose cells these are; they may come from a transplant donor. Both conserved end residues are part of each CDR3. D genes are given only for firm matches. Some rows mark clone size as missing; the rest say once, few, many or name a class of expanded clone.

TRBD1	TRBV4-3	NA	TRBJ2-7	TGCGCCAGCAGCCGCCACAGGGGGCTTTCCTACGAGCAGTACTTC	CASSRHRGLSYEQYF
TRBD1	TRBV6-5	NA	TRBJ2-7	TGTGCCAGCAGTTACTCGACGGACAGGGGTCACTCCTACGAGCAGTACTTC	CASSYSTDRGHSYEQYF
NA	TRBV9	many	TRBJ2-2	TGTGCCAGCAGCGTAGTGACGGACACCGGGGAGCTGTTTTTT	CASSVVTDTGELFF
TRBD1	TRBV27	NA	TRBJ2-1	TGTGCCAGCAGTCTCCGGACAGGGGTCTACAATGAGCAGTTCTTC	CASSLRTGVYNEQFF
NA	TRBV20-1	few	TRBJ2-7	TGCAGTGCATGCCCTAGGGACGAGCAGTACTTC	CSACPRDEQYF
NA	TRBV20-1	NA	TRBJ2-3	TGCAGTGCTAGGGGGTATGGGGCAGGGGATACGCAGTATTTT	CSARGYGAGDTQYF
NA	TRBV27	NA	TRBJ1-1	TGTGCCAGCAGTTCAGAGCGGGGGGGCTTCGGGCGGACTGAAGCTTTCTTT	CASSSERGGFGRTEAFF
NA	TRBV9	many	TRBJ1-1	TGTGCCAGCAGCGTAGTTCTCGCCACTGAAGCTTTCTTT	CASSVVLATEAFF
TRBD2	TRBV12-3/TRBV12-4	few	TRBJ2-3	TGTGCCAGCAGTTACCCCATAGCGGGAGTAGATCCAGATACGCAGTATTTT	CASSYPIAGVDPDTQYF
NA	TRBV20-1	many	TRBJ1-1	TGCAGTGCTAGAACTTGGGGTTTTGAAGCTTTCTTT	CSARTWGFEAFF
NA	TRBV2	NA	TRBJ2-5	TGTGCCAGCAGTGACGCCCAATGGGCAGGGCAGCAAGAGACCCAGTACTTC	CASSDAQWAGQQETQYF
TRBD1	TRBV20-1	few	TRBJ2-6	TGCAGTGCTACCCTGGGACAGGGAGACTCTGGGGCCAACGTCCTGACTTTC	CSATLGQGDSGANVLTF
NA	TRBV7-9	NA	TRBJ1-1	TGTGCCAGCAGCTCATACAGGTCCGTGAACACTGAAGCTTTCTTT	CASSSYRSVNTEAFF
NA	TRBV5-1	NA	TRBJ2-7	TGCGCCAGCAGCCCAACCGGGACCAAGTACGAGCAGTACTTC	CASSPTGTKYEQYF
NA	TRBV20-1	few	TRBJ1-5	TGCAGTGCTGGAGATCAGCCCCAGCATTTT	CSAGDQPQHF
TRBD2	TRBV10-3	many	TRBJ2-1	TGTGCCATCGAGCCTGGCGGGGGGAGAAATGAGCAGTTCTTC	CAIEPGGGRNEQFF
NA	TRBV9	NA	TRBJ2-7	TGTGCCAGCAGCGTAGGGTTCGGAACCTACGAGCAGTACTTC	CASSVGFGTYEQYF
TRBD1	TRBV19	few	TRBJ2-7	TGTGCCAGTAGTTTCCGGGACAGCCGCTACGAGCAGTACTTC	CASSFRDSRYEQYF
TRBD2	TRBV4-1	few	TRBJ2-1	TGCGCCAGCAGCCAACTAGCGGACCCAAGCAATGAGCAGTTCTTC	CASSQLADPSNEQFF
NA	TRBV12-3/TRBV12-4	once	TRBJ1-1	TGTGCCAGCAGTTTAACCCCTGAAGCTTTCTTT	CASSLTPEAFF
NA	TRBV5-6	NA	TRBJ1-5	TGTGCCAGCAGCTGGGGACAAAACAATCAGCCCCAGCATTTT	CASSWGQNNQPQHF
TRBD2	TRBV7-7	NA	TRBJ2-3	TGTGCCAGCAGTCCTTTAGCGGGAAACACAGATACGCAGTATTTT	CASSPLAGNTDTQYF
TRBD1	TRBV5-5	NA	TRBJ2-7	TGTGCCAGCAGTCCCGGGGGGACAGGGATCTACGAGCAGTACTTC	CASSPGGTGIYEQYF
NA	TRBV29-1	few	TRBJ2-3	TGCAGCGTTGTGGTCGGTAGAGATACGCAGTATTTT	CSVVVGRDTQYF
TRBD2	TRBV5-4	NA	TRBJ2-3	TGTGCCAGCAGCCCCCGGCGGGAGTTGAGCACAGATACGCAGTATTTT	CASSPRRELSTDTQYF
NA	TRBV7-8	few	TRBJ2-7	TGTGCCAGCAGCTTACCGCGGGCAGCCTTACTCTACGAGCAGTACTTC	CASSLPRAALLYEQYF
TRBD2	TRBV18	NA	TRBJ2-3	TGTGCCAGCTCACCACGGACTAGCGGGAGGGCCGTAGATACGCAGTATTTT	CASSPRTSGRAVDTQYF